These 24 T cell receptor beta chains came from one sample sequenced in a study of T cells in localized non-small cell lung cancer. Only in-frame clones appear in the TCRdb table, and some are missing; sequencing was by immunoSEQ multiplex PCR. The table records fewer than 25,000 clones, approximately 90% of them present only once. The sample here was peripheral blood, taken before any cancer treatment. The receptor set was obtained from a male donor aged 60 or older with stage I squamous cell lung carcinoma.

V gene TRBV19 combines with J gene TRBJ1-1; no firm D call. Trimming took 3 bases from V and 1 from J, leaving 6 bases between them. There are 13 residues in the CDR3. The V gene's germline CDR1 is LNHDA and CDR2 SQIVND (reference sequence). The CDR3 loop is CASSISRNTEAFF. The CDR3 DNA sequence: TGTGCCAGTAGTATCTCCAGGAACACTGAAGCTTTCTTT.

The chain uses TRBV4-3 and TRBJ1-1, with 7 bases that match TRBD1. In germline, CDR1 is LGHNA, CDR2 YSLEER. V lost 3 bases to trimming and J lost 5 bases; unmatched junction nucleotides: 3. The CDR3 is 13 amino acids. CDR3 amino acids: CASSQTGRTEAFF. DNA for the CDR3: TGCGCCAGCAGCCAGACAGGGAGAACTGAAGCTTTCTTT.

The rearrangement links TRBV7-2 to TRBJ2-3; D may be TRBD2 (5 bases). V lost 5 bases and J 0 bases, leaving 12 bases between the germline ends. The CDR3 sequence is 15 residues long. The germline V gene encodes CDR1 SGHTA and CDR2 FQGNSA. CDR3 region: CASSPAGASTDTQYF. The DNA for the CDR3 is TGTGCCAGCAGCCCGGCGGGTGCTAGCACAGATACGCAGTATTTT.

The chain uses TRBV15 and TRBJ1-2; D uncertain. Trimming cost V 11 bases and J 2 bases, with 15 bases left between them. Germline assignment: CDR1 LNHNV and CDR2 YYDKDF (reference sequence). The CDR3 is 13 residues long. The CDR3 loop reads CAAGAGLNYGYTF. Here the CDR3 DNA reads TGTGCCGCCGGAGCAGGCTTAAACTATGGCTACACCTTC.

The chain employs TRBV7-3 and TRBJ2-1; TRBD2 might be the D (5 bases). V shed 4 bases and J shed 7 bases, with 17 bases lying between them. This CDR3 has 15 residues. Germline CDR1 is SGHTA and CDR2 is FQGTGA. CDR3 sequence reads: CASSSLGRRGNEQFF. In DNA form, the CDR3 reads TGTGCCAGCAGCTCCCTCGGGCGACGGGGTAATGAGCAGTTCTTC.

The DNA of the CDR3 is TGTGCCAGCAGTGAAGGTTTAGGGGGCAACTATGGCTACACCTTC. Its translation is CASSEGLGGNYGYTF. The genes are TRBV2 and TRBJ1-2, with 7 bases fitting TRBD1. Per the germline V gene, CDR1 is SNHLY and CDR2 is FYNNEI. The CDR3 spans 15 residues. The V gene end was trimmed by 1 base and the J gene end by 2 bases; junction bases not matched to a gene: 4. The full variable domain, in which reference TRBV2 and TRBJ1-2 provide the parts outside the CDR3, is EPEVTQTPSHQVTQMGQEVILRCVPISNHLYFYWYRQILGQKVEFLVSFYNNEISEKSEIFDDQFSVERPDGSNFTLKIRSTKLEDSAMYFCASSEGLGGNYGYTFGSGTRLTVV.

The chain combines TRBV6-4 with TRBJ2-3, with D possibly being TRBD1 (6 bases). The CDR3 is made up of 14 amino acids. The ends were cut back, 4 bases at V and 4 bases at J, with 12 bases in the middle. CDR1 is MRHNA and CDR2 is SNTAGT in the germline V gene. The CDR3 nucleotides are TGTGCCAGCAGTGGGGGGCGGCTGGCAGATACGCAGTATTTT. This encodes CASSGGRLADTQYF.

The chain recombines TRBV7-2 with TRBJ2-1, with unresolved D. CDR1 and CDR2 from the germline V gene are SGHTA and FQGNSA. The CDR3 totals 15 residues. With 2 bases removed from V and 5 bases from J, the gap between germline ends came to 13 bases. The CDR3 sequence: CASSLSSGRHNEQFF. CDR3 coding DNA: TGTGCCAGCAGCTTAAGCTCCGGACGTCACAATGAGCAGTTCTTC. Full variable domain (outside the CDR3, taken from reference TRBV7-2 and TRBJ2-1): GAGVSQSPSNKVTEKGKDVELRCDPISGHTALYWYRQSLGQGLEFLIYFQGNSAPDKSGLPSDRFSAERTGGSVSTLTIQRTQQEDSAVYLCASSLSSGRHNEQFFGPGTRLTVL.

The chain links TRBV7-2 to TRBJ1-6; D perhaps matches TRBD1 (5 bases). The CDR3 sequence is 14 residues long. Trimming cost V 5 bases and J 10 bases, with 15 bases left between them. The germline CDR1 and CDR2 sequences are SGHTA and FQGNSA. CDR3 DNA: TGTGCCAGCAGCCGAAGAGGGGCCGGATCACCCCTCCACTTT. It codes for CASSRRGAGSPLHF.

CDR3 nucleotide sequence: TGTGCCAGCAGCGTAGCTGGGATTTACAATGAGCAGTTCTTC. Residues: CASSVAGIYNEQFF. The V call is TRBV9, the J call TRBJ2-1; D unclear. The CDR3 is 14 amino acids. Trimming took 0 bases from V and 4 from J, leaving 8 bases between them. The germline V gene encodes CDR1 SGDLS and CDR2 YYNGEE.

This clone was observed a single time. The rearrangement joins TRBV6-6 to TRBJ2-7, with 7 nucleotides matching TRBD1. This CDR3 is built from 15 residues. Germline CDR1 MNHNY, CDR2 SVGAGI (reference sequence). Germline trimming cut 4 bases from V and 3 bases from J; bases unmatched to any gene: 9. The CDR3 sequence: CASSFKPGQLYEQYF. CDR3 DNA: TGTGCCAGCAGTTTTAAGCCGGGACAGCTCTACGAGCAGTACTTC.

V is TRBV6-4 and J is TRBJ2-7, with TRBD1 as a possible D gene (6 bases). The germline CDR1 and CDR2 sequences are MRHNA and SNTAGT. Trimming removed 6 bases at V and 7 bases at J, with 16 bases between. The CDR3 has 13 residues. The CDR3 nucleotides read TGTGCCAGCAGCGAGGGCCTCGGACAGGAGCAGTACTTC. Its protein product is CASSEGLGQEQYF.

The rearrangement joins TRBV4-1 to TRBJ2-7; D call uncertain. CDR3 length: 18 residues. In germline, CDR1 is MGHRA, CDR2 YSYEKL. Trimming shortened V by 1 base and J by 0 bases, and 19 bases separated the two germline ends. CDR3 nucleotides: TGCGCCAGCAGCCAAGGGGCATTGAGTACAGCGAGCTCCTACGAGCAGTACTTC. This codes for CASSQGALSTASSYEQYF.

V usage is TRBV4-1 and J usage is TRBJ1-2, with 7 bases aligning to TRBD1. CDR1 MGHRA and CDR2 YSYEKL come from the germline V gene. The trim removed 4 bases at V and 2 bases at J, leaving 10 bases unmatched. The length of the CDR3 is 16 residues. In DNA, the CDR3 is TGCGCCAGCAGCCCGAGTCAGGGACAGCTCAACTATGGCTACACCTTC. The encoded protein is CASSPSQGQLNYGYTF.

The genes are TRBV25-1 and TRBJ2-7, with unresolved D. Between the trimmed V and J ends, which lost 2 bases and 2 bases, there was a span of 4 bases. The length of the CDR3 is 12 residues. Germline CDR1 is MGHDK and CDR2 is SYGVNS. The chain's CDR3 is CASSERPYEQYF. CDR3 bases: TGTGCCAGCAGTGAAAGACCCTACGAGCAGTACTTC.

The gene calls are TRBV6-6 and TRBJ1-2; possible D gene TRBD1, 5 bases. Germline CDR1 reads MNHNY; CDR2 reads SVGAGI (reference sequence). The CDR3 has 15 amino acids. V lost 5 bases and J lost 0, with 13 bases in between. CDR3 in DNA: TGTGCCAGCAGTCAAGGGGACGGACCTAACTATGGCTACACCTTC. Translating it yields CASSQGDGPNYGYTF.

The V and J genes are TRBV29-1 and TRBJ2-6; perhaps TRBD1 as D (6 bases). Germline CDR1 is SQVTM and CDR2 is ANQGSEA. The V and J ends lost 0 bases and 0 bases respectively, with 12 bases between them. The CDR3 is made up of 17 amino acids. DNA for the CDR3: TGCAGCGTTGAAGACGTGACAGGCAACTCTGGGGCCAACGTCCTGACTTTC. Its protein product is CSVEDVTGNSGANVLTF. Combining the CDR3 with reference TRBV29-1 and TRBJ2-6 gives the whole variable domain SAVISQKPSRDICQRGTSLTIQCQVDSQVTMMFWYRQQPGQSLTLIATANQGSEATYESGFVIDKFPISRPNLTFSTLTVSNMSPEDSSIYLCSVEDVTGNSGANVLTFGAGSRLTVL.

This chain links TRBV6-6 with TRBJ1-1; D perhaps matches TRBD1 (5 bases). This CDR3 has 14 amino acids. The V end was cut by 1 base, the J end by 3 bases, with 9 bases between. Germline CDR1 reads MNHNY; CDR2 reads SVGAGI (reference sequence). The CDR3 sequence is CASSYWGRDTEAFF. CDR3 DNA sequence: TGTGCCAGCAGTTACTGGGGCCGGGACACTGAAGCTTTCTTT.

The chain employs TRBV5-1 and TRBJ2-5; possibly TRBD2 for D (5 bases). This CDR3 has 14 residues. CDR1 SGHRS and CDR2 YFSETQ come from the germline V gene. The ends were cut back, 0 bases at V and 5 bases at J, with 11 bases in the middle. The CDR3 reads CASSLAGERETQYF. The CDR3 DNA is TGCGCCAGCAGCTTGGCAGGCGAGCGGGAGACCCAGTACTTC. Supplemented by reference TRBV5-1 and TRBJ2-5, the full variable domain reads KAGVTQTPRYLIKTRGQQVTLSCSPISGHRSVSWYQQTPGQGLQFLFEYFSETQRNKGNFPGRFSGRQFSNSRSEMNVSTLELGDSALYLCASSLAGERETQYFGPGTRLLVL.

The rearrangement uses TRBV5-6 and TRBJ1-4; D uncertain. CDR3 size: 14 residues. CDR1 SGHDT and CDR2 YYEEEE come from the germline V gene. Trimming took off 0 bases at V and 13 bases at J, with 16 bases between the two ends. The CDR3 DNA sequence: TGTGCCAGCAGCTTGGAAAGCCCTATAAACGGACTGTTTTTT. As protein: CASSLESPINGLFF.

J is TRBJ2-3 and V is TRBV7-8; D not certain. There are 14 residues in the CDR3. Germline V gene lookup returns CDR1 SGHVS and CDR2 FQNEAQ. V was pared by 0 bases and J by 5 bases, with 9 bases between. CDR3 sequence reads: CASSLASPRDTQYF. CDR3 coding DNA: TGTGCCAGCAGCTTAGCATCCCCCAGAGATACGCAGTATTTT.

The rearrangement uses TRBV5-4 and TRBJ2-1, with 10 bases aligning to TRBD2. The CDR3 loop spans 15 amino acids. Trimming at V came to 2 bases and at J to 7 bases, leaving 6 bases not matched to a gene. CDR1 and CDR2 (germline): SGHNT, YYREEE (reference sequence). The CDR3 DNA sequence: TGTGCCAGCAGCTTAAGGACTAGCGGTTTGAATGAGCAGTTCTTC. This translates into CASSLRTSGLNEQFF. The full variable domain, completed using reference TRBV5-4 and TRBJ2-1, is ETGVTQSPTHLIKTRGQQVTLRCSSQSGHNTVSWYQQALGQGPQFIFQYYREEENGRGNFPPRFSGLQFPNYSSELNVNALELDDSALYLCASSLRTSGLNEQFFGPGTRLTVL.

This chain uses TRBV7-2 with TRBJ2-7; D is possibly TRBD1 (5 bases). The CDR3 runs 15 residues. Germline V gives CDR1 SGHTA, CDR2 FQGNSA. V was pared by 1 base and J by 0 bases, with 10 bases between. CDR3 coding DNA: TGTGCCAGCAGCTTAGTGGGGCCCAGCTCCTACGAGCAGTACTTC. Encoded protein: CASSLVGPSSYEQYF.

The rearrangement joins TRBV18 to TRBJ2-7; D not resolved. Trimming left V 4 bases short and J 1 base short, with 14 bases between. The CDR3 is 15 amino acids. Germline assignment: CDR1 KGHSH and CDR2 LQKENI. The CDR3 spells CASSLDVSRSYEQYF. In nucleotides, the CDR3 is TGTGCCAGCTCACTCGACGTAAGCAGGTCCTACGAGCAGTACTTC.